The 10 T cell receptor beta chains listed next were all sequenced from one sample in a study of early stage breast cancer tumors. Method: immunoSEQ multiplex PCR; TCRdb's copy keeps in-frame clones and lacks some. The sample has some 5,000 clones; around 64% are singletons. Sequencing was done on a sample of breast tumor tissue. The receptors derive from a person in their fifties with breast cancer.

The rearrangement joins TRBV7-9 to TRBJ1-3; no definite D call. This CDR3 has 14 residues. Germline CDR1 SEHNR, CDR2 FQNEAQ (reference sequence). Trimming shortened V by 3 bases and J by 0 bases, and 6 bases separated the two germline ends. CDR3 sequence: CASSFALSGNTIYF. As DNA, the CDR3 is TGTGCCAGCAGCTTTGCTCTCTCTGGAAACACCATATATTTT.

J is TRBJ1-4 and V is TRBV7-2; TRBD1 is a possible D gene (6 bases). CDR3 length equals 17 residues. Germline loops: CDR1 SGHTA, CDR2 FQGNSA. V lost 5 bases and J lost 3, with 19 bases in between. CDR3: CASSPKGWTVPNEKLFF. DNA of the CDR3: TGTGCCAGCAGCCCCAAAGGCTGGACAGTTCCTAATGAAAAACTGTTTTTT.

The chain uses TRBV6-5 and TRBJ1-1, with 7 positions matching TRBD1. J lost 2 bases, V lost 2 bases, and 5 bases had no gene match. The CDR3 extends over 15 amino acids. Per the germline V gene, CDR1 is MNHEY and CDR2 is SVGAGI. In nucleotides, the CDR3 is TGTGCCAGCAGTTACGCCCGGACAGGAAACACTGAAGCTTTCTTT. Translated, it gives CASSYARTGNTEAFF.

The V gene is TRBV7-8, the J gene TRBJ2-5; D may be TRBD1 or TRBD2 (5 bases each). Trimming shortened V by 1 base and J by 5 bases, and 23 bases separated the two germline ends. There are 18 residues in the CDR3. CDR1 and CDR2 from the germline V gene are SGHVS and FQNEAQ. The CDR3 loop is CASSLGRTPGPLGETQYF. The CDR3 DNA is TGTGCCAGCAGCTTAGGCAGAACCCCGGGACCCCTGGGTGAGACCCAGTACTTC.

This chain links TRBV29-1 with TRBJ2-7, with a tentative D call TRBD1 (6 bases). Germline V gives CDR1 SQVTM, CDR2 ANQGSEA. V dropped 7 bases and J dropped 5 bases, with 15 bases sitting between them. The CDR3 has 12 amino acids. CDR3 region: CSARPSGDEQYF. The CDR3 nucleotides read TGCAGCGCCAGACCGTCAGGGGACGAGCAGTACTTC.

This clone was recorded once. V is TRBV29-1 and J is TRBJ1-1; D is unresolved. V was clipped by 6 bases and J by 7 bases, with 15 bases between them. CDR1 SQVTM and CDR2 ANQGSEA come from the germline V gene. The CDR3 contains 12 residues. CDR3 in DNA: TGCAGCGTGGCGGCTTCCGCAAGTGAAGCTTTCTTT. Translation: CSVAASASEAFF.

The chain joins TRBV18 to TRBJ1-6; 7 positions match TRBD1. This CDR3 region has 16 residues. V trimming: 0 bases; J trimming: 6 bases; junction bases outside the gene matches: 5. Germline V gives CDR1 KGHSH, CDR2 LQKENI. The CDR3 is CASSPPENRGNSPLHF. CDR3 DNA: TGTGCCAGCTCACCACCGGAAAACAGGGGTAATTCACCCCTCCACTTT.

The sample holds a few counts of this clone. The J gene is TRBJ2-7, the V gene TRBV6-6; D not certain. This CDR3 spans 11 amino acids. CDR1 and CDR2 (germline): MNHNY, SVGAGI (reference sequence). V was cut by 9 bases and J by 7 bases, with 13 bases left in between. CDR3 in amino acids: CASWTDDEQYF. The CDR3 DNA reads TGTGCCAGTTGGACGGACGATGAGCAGTACTTC.

The rearrangement joins TRBV10-3 to TRBJ2-3; D is possibly TRBD1 (6 bases). The CDR3 has 14 residues. The germline CDR1 and CDR2 sequences are ENHRY and SYGVKD. Trimming cost V 4 bases and J 2 bases, with 10 bases left between them. CDR3 DNA sequence: TGTGCCATCAGTGGGACAGCTGACACAGATACGCAGTATTTT. The encoded protein is CAISGTADTDTQYF.

The V call is TRBV6-6, the J call TRBJ1-6; a possible D gene is TRBD1 (6 bases). Germline V gene sequence: CDR1 MNHNY, CDR2 SVGAGI (reference sequence). The CDR3 contains 14 residues. V lost 0 bases to trimming and J lost 9 bases, with 9 bases between them. In DNA form, the CDR3 reads TGTGCCAGCAGTTACTCACAGGGCGGTTCACCCCTCCACTTT. Translated, it gives CASSYSQGGSPLHF.